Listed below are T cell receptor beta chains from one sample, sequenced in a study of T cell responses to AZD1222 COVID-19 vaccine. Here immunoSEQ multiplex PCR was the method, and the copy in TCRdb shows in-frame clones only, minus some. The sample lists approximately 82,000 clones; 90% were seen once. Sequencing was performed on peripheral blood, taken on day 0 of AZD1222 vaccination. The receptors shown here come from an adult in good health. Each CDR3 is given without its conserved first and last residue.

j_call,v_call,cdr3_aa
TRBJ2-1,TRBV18,ASSQIAGGPGNEQF
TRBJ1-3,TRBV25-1,ASSGGRPLSNTIY
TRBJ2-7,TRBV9,ASSWGQGGIYEQY
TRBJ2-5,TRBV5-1,ASRVFGTGGRETQY
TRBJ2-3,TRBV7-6,ASSLAGSTDTQY
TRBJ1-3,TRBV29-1,SARTVPNTIY
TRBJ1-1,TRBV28,ASSAPGQGLRTEAF
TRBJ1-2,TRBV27,ASSRPGTGYGYT
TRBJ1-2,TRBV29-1,SVDRQANNFNYGYT
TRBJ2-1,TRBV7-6,ASSLYGGGTYNEQF
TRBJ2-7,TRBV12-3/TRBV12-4,ASSLGQGYEQY
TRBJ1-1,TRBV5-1,ASSFSPGTEAF
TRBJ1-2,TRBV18,ASSQRTGTIEGYT
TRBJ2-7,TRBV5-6,ASSTTGGAYEQY
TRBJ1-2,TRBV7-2,ASSPGEGARGYGYT
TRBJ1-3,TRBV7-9,ASSSEGRRSGNTIY
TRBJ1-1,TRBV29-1,SVWVNTEAF
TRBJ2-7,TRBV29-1,SVGGQGKGYEQY
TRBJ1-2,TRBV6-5,ASRQSGQGYGYT
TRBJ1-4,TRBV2,ASRRVRTGDEKLF
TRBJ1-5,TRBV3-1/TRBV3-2,ASSQDSSNQPQH
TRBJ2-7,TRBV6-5,ASSSQPVQVYEQY
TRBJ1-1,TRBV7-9,ASSLRQGDNTEAF
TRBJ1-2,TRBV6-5,ASKGSRDRAGGYT
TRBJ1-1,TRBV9,ASSVLPSVAEAF
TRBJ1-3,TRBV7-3,ASTPGGGGNTIY
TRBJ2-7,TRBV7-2,ASSLGSGLLYEQY
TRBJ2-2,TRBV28,ASSFLQANTGELF
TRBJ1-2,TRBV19,ASSIAGGYGYT
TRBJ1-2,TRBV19,ASSMARQEDYGYT
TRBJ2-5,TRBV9,ASSGRTSGGLQETQY
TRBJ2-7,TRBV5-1,ASSLVAGGLGEQY
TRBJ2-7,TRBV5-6,ASSSWGLAGPYEQY
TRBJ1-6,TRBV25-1,ASSEEEGAQKGNSPLH
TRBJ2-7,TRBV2,ASRPIGQGSYEQY
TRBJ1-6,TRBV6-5,ASRLTGLGNSPLH
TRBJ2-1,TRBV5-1,ASSSWPSGDYNEQF
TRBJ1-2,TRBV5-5,ASTLEWGLDGYT
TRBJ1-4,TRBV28,ASSLIEGTARKLF
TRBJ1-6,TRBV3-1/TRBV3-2,ASSQDRSKGALGSPLH
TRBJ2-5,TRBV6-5,ASSFSSSGGRETQY
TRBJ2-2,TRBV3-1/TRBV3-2,ASSQWGTGELF
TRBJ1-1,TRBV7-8,ASSLTGNTEAF
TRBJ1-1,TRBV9,ASSGQGNTEAF
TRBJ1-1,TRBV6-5,ASSYSKTGGTEAF
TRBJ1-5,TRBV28,ASSPVKGGNQPQH
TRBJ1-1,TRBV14,ASSQTQGVIGTEAF
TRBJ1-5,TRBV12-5,ASTGAYNQPQH
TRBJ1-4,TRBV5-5,ASSPGTVGGNEKLF
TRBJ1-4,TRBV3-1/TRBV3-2,ASSQTNEKLF